This TCR beta chain appears in the sequencing data of a study of cytomegalovirus exposure and HLA in healthy donors. Study-level findings and limits: V- and J-gene trimming of TCR beta was linked (in a later analysis) to a missense DCLRE1C variant. Excluded were some V segments that proved indistinguishable, including TRBV6-2 and TRBV6-3.

To note about this clone: Its antigen is not identified.

Primers: 60 Vbeta forward and 13 Jbeta reverse. Profiled with immunoSEQ multiplex PCR; TCRdb holds only in-frame clones, not every one. The sample carries about 130,000 clones, approximately 79% recorded once. J was trimmed by 2 bases and V by 4 bases; bases with no gene match: 3. This CDR3 has 14 amino acids. Germline V gene sequence: CDR1 SGHRS, CDR2 YFSETQ. The clonotype comes from a man aged 50 to 59 in good health and CMV-seropositive. This rearrangement joins TRBV5-1 to TRBJ2-3; 8 bases fit TRBD2. The sequenced material came from PBMCs. The CDR3 DNA sequence: TGCGCCAGCAGCGGCGGGGGGCTCACAGATACGCAGTATTTT. Encoded protein: CASSGGGLTDTQYF.